The clone carrying this TCR beta chain was detected many times. The data are from a study of T cells in Graves' hyperthyroidism and ophthalmopathy. Patients aged 18 to 65 had newly diagnosed hyperthyroidism of under 2 months' duration. Amplification of TCR beta CDR3 regions was performed using RNA transcripts as template. The TCR CDR3 first-round RT-PCR relied on the HTBI primer set. In TCRdb, the multiplex PCR reads were re-called with MiXCR into one record per CDR3 protein. The sample contains approximately 270,000 distinct CDR3 sequences, about 15% of which appear only once. This CDR3 has 18 amino acids. V was shortened by 1 base and J by 0 bases, with 13 bases between the two germline ends. Germline CDR1 and CDR2: LGHDT and YNNKEL (reference sequence).

The chain recombines TRBV3-1 with TRBJ2-6; TRBD1 might be the D (5 bases). The receptor was derived from a middle-aged woman with Graves' hyperthyroidism that later progressed to Graves' ophthalmopathy. The sequencing input was blood. The CDR3 DNA sequence: TGTGCCAGCAGCCAAGCCCGACAGTTCATCTCTGGGGCCAACGTCCTGACTTTC. Residues: CASSQARQFISGANVLTF.